The source of this TCR beta chain is a study of T cell repertoires in cytomegalovirus infection. Whole-study findings and limits: Within the response measured ex vivo, HLA-C-restricted CMV-specific TCR beta clonotypes were dominant.

The CDR3 consists of 14 residues. Germline V gene sequence: CDR1 SGHTA, CDR2 FQGNSA. V lost 5 bases and J 4 bases, leaving 12 bases between the germline ends. This clonotype was detected ten times or more. Its antigen is undetermined. TCRdb ran MiXCR on the reads and lists one entry per CDR3 protein. The sample carries about 150,000 distinct CDR3 sequences, 20% to 30% recorded once. V and J are TRBV7-2 and TRBJ1-5; D remains ambiguous. Sequenced: PBMCs. This TCR was sampled from a human donor in good health (CMV status not recorded). Some clones in this sample may be carry-over from other donors' samples. CDR3 residues: CASSRSSGNQPQHF. CDR3 nucleotides: TGTGCCAGCAGCCGATCCTCCGGGAATCAGCCCCAGCATTTT. The variable domain in full, with the rest retrieved from reference TRBV7-2 and TRBJ1-5, is GAGVSQSPSNKVTEKGKDVELRCDPISGHTALYWYRQSLGQGLEFLIYFQGNSAPDKSGLPSDRFSAERTGGSVSTLTIQRTQQEDSAVYLCASSRSSGNQPQHFGDGTRLSIL.